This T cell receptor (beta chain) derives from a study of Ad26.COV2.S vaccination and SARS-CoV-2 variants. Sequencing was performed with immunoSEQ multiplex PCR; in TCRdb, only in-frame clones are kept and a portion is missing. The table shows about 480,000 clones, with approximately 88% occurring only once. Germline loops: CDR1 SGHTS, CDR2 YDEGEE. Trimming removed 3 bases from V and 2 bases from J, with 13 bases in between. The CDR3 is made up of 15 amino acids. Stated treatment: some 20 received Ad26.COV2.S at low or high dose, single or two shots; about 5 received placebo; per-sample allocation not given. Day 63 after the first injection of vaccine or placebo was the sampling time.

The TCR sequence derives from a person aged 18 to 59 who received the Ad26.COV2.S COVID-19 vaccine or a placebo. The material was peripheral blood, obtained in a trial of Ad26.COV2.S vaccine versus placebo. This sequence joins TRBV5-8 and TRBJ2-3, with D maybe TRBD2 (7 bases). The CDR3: CASSWGGGVTDTQYF. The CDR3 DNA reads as TGTGCCAGCAGCTGGGGGGGCGGTGTCACAGATACGCAGTATTTT.